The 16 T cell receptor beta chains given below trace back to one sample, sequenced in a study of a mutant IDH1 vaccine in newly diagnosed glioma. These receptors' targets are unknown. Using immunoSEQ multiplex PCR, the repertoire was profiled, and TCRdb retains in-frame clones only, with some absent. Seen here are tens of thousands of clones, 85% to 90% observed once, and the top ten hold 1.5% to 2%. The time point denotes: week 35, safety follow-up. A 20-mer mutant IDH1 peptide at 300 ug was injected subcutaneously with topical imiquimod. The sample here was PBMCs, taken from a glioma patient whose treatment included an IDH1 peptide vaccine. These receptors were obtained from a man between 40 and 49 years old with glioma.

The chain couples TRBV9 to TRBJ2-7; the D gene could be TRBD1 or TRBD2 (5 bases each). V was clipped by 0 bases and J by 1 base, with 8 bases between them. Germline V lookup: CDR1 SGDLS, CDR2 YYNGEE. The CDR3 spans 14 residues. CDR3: CASSVAGASYEQYF. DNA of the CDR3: TGTGCCAGCAGCGTAGCCGGGGCGTCCTACGAGCAGTACTTC.

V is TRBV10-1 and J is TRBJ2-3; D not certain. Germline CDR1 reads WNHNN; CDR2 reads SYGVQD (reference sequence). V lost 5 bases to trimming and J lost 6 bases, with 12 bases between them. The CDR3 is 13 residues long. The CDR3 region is CASSSFLVDTQYF. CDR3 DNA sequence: TGCGCCAGCAGTTCCTTTTTAGTGGATACGCAGTATTTT.

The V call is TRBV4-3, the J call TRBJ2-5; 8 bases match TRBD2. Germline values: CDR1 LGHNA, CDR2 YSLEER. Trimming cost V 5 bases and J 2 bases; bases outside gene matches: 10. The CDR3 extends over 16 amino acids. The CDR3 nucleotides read TGCGCCAGCAGCTATTACCACGGGAGGGAGCAAGAGACCCAGTACTTC. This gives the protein CASSYYHGREQETQYF.

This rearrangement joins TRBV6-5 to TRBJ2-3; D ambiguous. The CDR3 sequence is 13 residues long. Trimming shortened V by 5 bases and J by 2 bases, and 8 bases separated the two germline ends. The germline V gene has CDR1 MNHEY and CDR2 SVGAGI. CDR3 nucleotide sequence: TGTGCCAGCAGTCAACACAACACAGATACGCAGTATTTT. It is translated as CASSQHNTDTQYF.

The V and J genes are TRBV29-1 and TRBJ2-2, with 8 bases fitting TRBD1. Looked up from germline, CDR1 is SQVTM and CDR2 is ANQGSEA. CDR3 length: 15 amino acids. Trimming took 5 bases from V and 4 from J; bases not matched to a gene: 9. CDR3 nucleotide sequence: TGCAGCGTTTCCCTTTGGACAGGGCCCACCGGGGAGCTGTTTTTT. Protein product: CSVSLWTGPTGELFF.

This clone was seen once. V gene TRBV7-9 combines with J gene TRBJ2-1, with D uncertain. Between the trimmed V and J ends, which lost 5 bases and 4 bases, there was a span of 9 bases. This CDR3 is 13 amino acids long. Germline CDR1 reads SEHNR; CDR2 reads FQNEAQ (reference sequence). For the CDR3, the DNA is TGTGCCAGCAGCGTGGACGGATACAATGAGCAGTTCTTC. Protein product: CASSVDGYNEQFF.

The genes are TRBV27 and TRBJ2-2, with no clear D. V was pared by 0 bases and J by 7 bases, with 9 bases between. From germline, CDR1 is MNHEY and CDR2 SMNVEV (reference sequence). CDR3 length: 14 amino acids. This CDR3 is CASSLSGGSGELFF. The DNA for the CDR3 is TGTGCCAGCAGTTTATCTGGCGGCAGCGGGGAGCTGTTTTTT.

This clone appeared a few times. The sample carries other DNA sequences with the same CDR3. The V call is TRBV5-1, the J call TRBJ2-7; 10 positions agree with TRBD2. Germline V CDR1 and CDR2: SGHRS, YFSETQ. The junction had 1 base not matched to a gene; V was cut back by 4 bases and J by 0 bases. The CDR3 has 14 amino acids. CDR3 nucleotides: TGCGCCAGCAGCCGGACTAGCGGCTCCTACGAGCAGTACTTC. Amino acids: CASSRTSGSYEQYF.

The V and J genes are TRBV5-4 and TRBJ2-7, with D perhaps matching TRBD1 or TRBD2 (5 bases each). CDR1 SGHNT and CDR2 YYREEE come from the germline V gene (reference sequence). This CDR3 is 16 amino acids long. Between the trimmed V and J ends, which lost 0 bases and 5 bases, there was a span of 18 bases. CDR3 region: CASSLVLLGEGDEQYF. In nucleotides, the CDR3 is TGTGCCAGCAGCTTGGTTTTGTTGGGAGAAGGGGACGAGCAGTACTTC.

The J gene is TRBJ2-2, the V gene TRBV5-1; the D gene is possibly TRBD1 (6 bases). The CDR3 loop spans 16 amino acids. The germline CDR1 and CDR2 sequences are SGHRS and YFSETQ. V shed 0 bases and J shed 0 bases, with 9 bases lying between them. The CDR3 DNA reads TGCGCCAGCAGCTTGGCCGGGACAACGAACACCGGGGAGCTGTTTTTT. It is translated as CASSLAGTTNTGELFF.

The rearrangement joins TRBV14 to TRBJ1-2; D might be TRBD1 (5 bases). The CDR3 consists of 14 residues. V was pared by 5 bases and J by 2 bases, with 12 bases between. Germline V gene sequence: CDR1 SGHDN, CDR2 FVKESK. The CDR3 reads CASSSQRGNYGYTF. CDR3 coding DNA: TGTGCCAGCAGCTCACAACGGGGGAACTATGGCTACACCTTC.

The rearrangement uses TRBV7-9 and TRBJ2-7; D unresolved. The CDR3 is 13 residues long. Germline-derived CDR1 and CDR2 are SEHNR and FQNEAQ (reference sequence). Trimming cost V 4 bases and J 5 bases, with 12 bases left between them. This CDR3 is CASSSTYGDEQYF. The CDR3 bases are TGTGCCAGCAGCTCGACCTATGGAGACGAGCAGTACTTC. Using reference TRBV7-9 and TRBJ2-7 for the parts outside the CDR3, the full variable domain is DTGVSQNPRHKITKRGQNVTFRCDPISEHNRLYWYRQTLGQGPEFLTYFQNEAQLEKSRLLSDRFSAERPKGSFSTLEIQRTEQGDSAMYLCASSSTYGDEQYFGPGTRLTVT.

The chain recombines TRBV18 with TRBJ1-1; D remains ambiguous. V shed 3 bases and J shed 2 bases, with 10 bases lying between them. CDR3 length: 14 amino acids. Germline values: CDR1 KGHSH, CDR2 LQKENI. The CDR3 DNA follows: TGTGCCAGCTCACCCGCCGCGAGAAACACTGAAGCTTTCTTT. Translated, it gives CASSPAARNTEAFF.

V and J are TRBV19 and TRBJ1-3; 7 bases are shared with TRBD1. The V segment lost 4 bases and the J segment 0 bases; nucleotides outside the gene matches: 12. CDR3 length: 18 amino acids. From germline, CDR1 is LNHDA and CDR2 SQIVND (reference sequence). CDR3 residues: CASSSLGTASFSGNTIYF. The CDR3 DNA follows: TGTGCCAGTAGTAGTCTGGGGACAGCCTCCTTCTCTGGAAACACCATATATTTT.

The CDR3: CASSRDSYGYTF. The CDR3 DNA reads as TGTGCCAGCAGTCGGGACAGCTATGGCTACACCTTC. The chain uses TRBV2 and TRBJ1-2; TRBD1 aligns across 7 bases. V lost 5 bases and J lost 4; bases outside the gene matches: 1. The CDR3 length is 12 residues. Germline CDR1 and CDR2: SNHLY and FYNNEI.

For the CDR3, the DNA is TGTGCCAGCAGTTATACAGGGGCCAACACCTACGAGCAGTACTTC. Protein product: CASSYTGANTYEQYF. The V call is TRBV28, the J call TRBJ2-7, with TRBD1 matching 7 bases. Germline V gene data show CDR1 as MDHEN and CDR2 as SYDVKM. The V and J ends lost 4 bases and 2 bases, in that order; junction bases with no gene match: 8. The CDR3 runs to 15 residues.